Here is one T cell receptor (beta chain) with its context. Its antigen specificity is not known. Base-call qualities are not available, and no considerably larger clone is one nucleotide away. The sample contains more than one DNA sequence encoding this CDR3. This specimen belongs to a study of shared clonotypes between healthy human individuals (TCRdb year 2020). Broadly, across the study: Three men and two women, aged 18 to 49 years, made up the cohort. To estimate repertoire size and how much clonotypes are shared between individuals, the study performed deep sequencing of blood TCR repertoires from roughly five healthy adults. Leukapheresis yielded between about 0.94 and 8.9 billion PBMCs per donor. For each donor, CD4 naive and CD4 memory were each given three plates, CD8 naive was given two plates, and CD8 memory was given one plate. To increase sequencing depth and limit assay-specific biases, TCR repertoire library preparation and sequencing were carried out by different laboratories using diverse techniques.

What the authors observed across the whole study: Higher generation probabilities were observed for clonotypes shared by all four sorted-subset donors than for non-shared clonotypes. Larger estimated clonotype richness was generally found for naive subsets than for memory subsets. Only blood was sampled, and tissue TCR repertoires likely differ from those in blood. Rarefaction of sorted-subset datasets indicated incomplete sequencing despite the large sequencing depth. Around 5% of naive CD4, 3.5% of naive CD8, around 2.3% of memory CD4, and more than 0.35% of memory CD8 clonotypes were shared across a few donors. Because the study included a small number of donors, the genetic and exposure-history diversity represented was limited. Pairwise subsampling indicated that sequencing depth was expected to affect the degree of clonotype sharing among donors.

Using the deep immunoSEQ assay, TCR CDR3 regions were amplified from genomic DNA by multiplex PCR. Extracted genomic DNA from each cell subset was spread evenly across all wells of several immunoSEQ 96-well plates, with each plate serving as a replicate. For sorted subsets, each replicate PCR was loaded with approximately 200 ng genomic DNA, equivalent to 30,000 or so T cell genomes. Purified libraries were quantified with a Qubit 3.0 fluorometer, sized on a Bioanalyzer 2100, and re-quantified with the KAPA Library Quantification kit. Each immunoSEQ 96-well plate was sequenced on its own single-read 150-cycle Illumina NextSeq 550 flow cell. In the source study's methods: Because the immunoSEQ output held only junctional sequences and lacked quality scores, the filtering could not match the filtering applied to full-length reads. Sequences were annotated with PyIR, a Python wrapper for IgBLAST v1.9, and V/J genes and CDR3 were assigned using IMGT germline references. Reads were filtered out if the reads had weak V/J assignments (E-value above 1e-6), no CDR3, stop codons, out-of-frame junctions, or ambiguous translated residues. V3J clonotypes were defined as sequences sharing an identical inferred V gene, J gene, and CDR3 amino acid sequence. Percentage overlap between repertoires was calculated by dividing the number of shared unique clonotypes by the size of the smaller repertoire. Richness of each repertoire was evaluated using RTK rarefaction, the Chao1 estimator, and Recon v2.1 estimates of unobserved clonotypes. For all TCRbeta clonotypes obtained by the gDNA method from a few donors, generation probabilities were computed with OLGA. This is the immuneACCESS table as TCRdb keeps it, with only in-frame sequences that have V and J called. A part of the clones is gone; compared with another copy, unresolved V genes explain less than half, and the rest is unexplained. V, J and clone size are taken as reported in that table, and D and trimming were inferred from the DNA itself. In all, the sample holds roughly 2,300,000 clones, and approximately 90% of those were seen once. Approximately 0.39% of the sample belongs to the ten largest clones.

Donors were healthy HIV-negative adults with no recently reported acute infections or vaccinations. Only Caucasian adults living in Nashville, Tennessee, USA were represented among the donors. CD4+ T cells were enriched through magnetic negative selection, after which naive cells were positively selected on CD45RA and the remaining negative fraction served as the memory subset. Blood was collected by leukapheresis, and PBMCs were isolated by Ficoll-Histopaque density gradient centrifugation and then cryopreserved in liquid nitrogen vapor phase. Analytical flow cytometry was used to check the purity and quantity of every magnetically sorted T cell population. Each sorted fraction had its genomic DNA isolated and then quantified by UV absorbance on a Nanodrop 2000c. From the cysteine through the phenylalanine, the CDR3 covers 13 amino acids. Only CDR3 DNA is held: 39 bases, read in frame from base 1. Reading the germline V gene (reference sequence) gives CDR1 SGHNT and CDR2 YYREEE. The V and J ends are trimmed by 0 bases and 3 bases, leaving 7 bases between them.

Input material: naive CD4+ T cells from PBMCs. The intended sense of this specimen's cell subset or site label: CD45RA+ positively selected. The rearrangement joined TRBV5-4 to TRBJ2-7; no D gene call is confident. The TCR comes from a man between 18 and 35 years old in good health. Some clones in this sample may be carry-over from other donors' samples. The CDR3 is CASSLGTGYEQYF. DNA sequence: TGTGCCAGCAGCTTGGGCACCGGCTACGAGCAGTACTTC.